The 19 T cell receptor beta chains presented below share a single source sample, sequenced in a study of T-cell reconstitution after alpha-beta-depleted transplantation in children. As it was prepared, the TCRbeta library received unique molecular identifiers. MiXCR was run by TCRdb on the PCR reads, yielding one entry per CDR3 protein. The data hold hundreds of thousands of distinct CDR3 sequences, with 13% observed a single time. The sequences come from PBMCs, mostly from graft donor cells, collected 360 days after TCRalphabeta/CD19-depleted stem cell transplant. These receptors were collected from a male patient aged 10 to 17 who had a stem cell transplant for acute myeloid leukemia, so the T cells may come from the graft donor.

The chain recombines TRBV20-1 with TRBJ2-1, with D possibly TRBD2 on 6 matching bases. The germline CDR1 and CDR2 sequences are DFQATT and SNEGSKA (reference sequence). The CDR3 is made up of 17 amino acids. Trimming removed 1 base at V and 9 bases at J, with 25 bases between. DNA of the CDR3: TGCAGTGCTAGAGGGGCGCGGGGCGGGGCTATAATTTTTGAGCAGTTCTTC. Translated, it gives CSARGARGGAIIFEQFF.

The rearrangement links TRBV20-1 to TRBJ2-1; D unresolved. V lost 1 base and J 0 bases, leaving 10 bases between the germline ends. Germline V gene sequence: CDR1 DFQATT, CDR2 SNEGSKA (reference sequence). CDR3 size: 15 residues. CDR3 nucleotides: TGCAGTGCTAGAGTAGATAGGAGCTCCTACAATGAGCAGTTCTTC. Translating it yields CSARVDRSSYNEQFF.

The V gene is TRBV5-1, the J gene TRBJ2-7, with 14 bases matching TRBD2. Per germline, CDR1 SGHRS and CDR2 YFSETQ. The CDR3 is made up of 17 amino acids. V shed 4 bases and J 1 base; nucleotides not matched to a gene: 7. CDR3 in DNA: TGCGCCAGCAGCGTCCTGGGACTAGCGGGAGAGTCCTACGAGCAGTACTTC. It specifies CASSVLGLAGESYEQYF.

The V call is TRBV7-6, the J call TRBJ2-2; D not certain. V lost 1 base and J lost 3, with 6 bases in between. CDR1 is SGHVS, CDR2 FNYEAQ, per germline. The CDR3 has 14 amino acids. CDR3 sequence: CASSLVEDTGELFF. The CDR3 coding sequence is TGTGCCAGCAGCTTAGTCGAAGACACCGGGGAGCTGTTTTTT.

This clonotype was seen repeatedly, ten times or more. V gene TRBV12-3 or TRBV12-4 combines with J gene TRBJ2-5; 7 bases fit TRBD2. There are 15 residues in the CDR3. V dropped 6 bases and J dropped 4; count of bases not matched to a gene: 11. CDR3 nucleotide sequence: TGTGCCAGCAGCCGGAGGGAGGGCCTGGGAGAGACCCAGTACTTC. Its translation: CASSRREGLGETQYF.

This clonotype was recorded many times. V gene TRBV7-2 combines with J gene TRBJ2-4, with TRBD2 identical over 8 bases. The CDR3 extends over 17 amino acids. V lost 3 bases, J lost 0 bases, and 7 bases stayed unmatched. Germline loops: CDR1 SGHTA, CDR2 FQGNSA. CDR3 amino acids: CASSFGSGGLAKNIQYF. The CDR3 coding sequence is TGTGCCAGCAGCTTCGGATCGGGGGGGTTAGCCAAAAACATTCAGTACTTC.

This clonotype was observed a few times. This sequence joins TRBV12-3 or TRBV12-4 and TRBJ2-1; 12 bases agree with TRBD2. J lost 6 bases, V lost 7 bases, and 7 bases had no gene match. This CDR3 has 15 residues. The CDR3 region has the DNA TGTGCCAGCATCTCGGAGACTAGCGGGAGCAATGAGCAGTTCTTC. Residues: CASISETSGSNEQFF.

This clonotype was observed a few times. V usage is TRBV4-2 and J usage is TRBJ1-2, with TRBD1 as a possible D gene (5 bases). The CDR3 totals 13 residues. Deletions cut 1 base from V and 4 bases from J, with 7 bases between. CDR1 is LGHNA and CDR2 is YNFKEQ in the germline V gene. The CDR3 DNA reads TGTGCCAGCAGCCAAGTGGGGCCCTATGGCTACACCTTC. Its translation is CASSQVGPYGYTF.

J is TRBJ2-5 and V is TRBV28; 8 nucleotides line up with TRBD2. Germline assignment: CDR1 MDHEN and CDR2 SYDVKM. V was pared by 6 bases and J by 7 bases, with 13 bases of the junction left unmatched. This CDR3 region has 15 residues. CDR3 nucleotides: TGTGCCAGCAGCCCCGTAGCGGGAAGGACCGGGACCCAGTACTTC. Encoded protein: CASSPVAGRTGTQYF.

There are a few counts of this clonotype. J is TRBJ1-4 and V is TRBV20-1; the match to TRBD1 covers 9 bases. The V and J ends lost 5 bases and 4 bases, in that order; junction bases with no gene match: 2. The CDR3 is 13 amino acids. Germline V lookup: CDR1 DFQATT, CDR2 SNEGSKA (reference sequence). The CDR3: CSALTGGNEKLFF. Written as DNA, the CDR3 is TGCAGTGCTTTGACAGGGGGTAATGAAAAACTGTTTTTT.

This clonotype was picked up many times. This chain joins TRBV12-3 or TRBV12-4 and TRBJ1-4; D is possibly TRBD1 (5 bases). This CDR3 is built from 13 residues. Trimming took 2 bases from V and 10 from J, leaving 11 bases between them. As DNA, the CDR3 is TGTGCCAGCAGTTTAATCCAGGGAGGAAAACTGTTTTTT. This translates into CASSLIQGGKLFF.

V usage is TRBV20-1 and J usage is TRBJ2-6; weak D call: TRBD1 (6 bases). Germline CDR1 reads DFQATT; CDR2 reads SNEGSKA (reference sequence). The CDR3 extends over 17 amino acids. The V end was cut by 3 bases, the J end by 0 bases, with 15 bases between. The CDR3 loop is CSARGRDTSSGANVLTF. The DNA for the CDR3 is TGCAGTGCTAGGGGCCGGGACACAAGCTCTGGGGCCAACGTCCTGACTTTC.

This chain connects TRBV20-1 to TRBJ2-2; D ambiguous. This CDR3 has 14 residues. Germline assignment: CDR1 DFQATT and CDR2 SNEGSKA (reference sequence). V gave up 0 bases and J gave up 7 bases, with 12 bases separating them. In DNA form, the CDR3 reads TGCAGTGCTAGAGAGGAGCGAAAGGGCGGGGAGCTGTTTTTT. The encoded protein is CSAREERKGGELFF.

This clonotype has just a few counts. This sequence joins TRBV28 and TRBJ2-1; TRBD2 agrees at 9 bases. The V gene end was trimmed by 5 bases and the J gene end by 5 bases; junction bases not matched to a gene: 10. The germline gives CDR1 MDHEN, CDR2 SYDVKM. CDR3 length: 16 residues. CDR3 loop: CASSAQRLAGHNEQFF. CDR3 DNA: TGTGCCAGCAGTGCGCAGAGGCTAGCGGGACACAATGAGCAGTTCTTC.

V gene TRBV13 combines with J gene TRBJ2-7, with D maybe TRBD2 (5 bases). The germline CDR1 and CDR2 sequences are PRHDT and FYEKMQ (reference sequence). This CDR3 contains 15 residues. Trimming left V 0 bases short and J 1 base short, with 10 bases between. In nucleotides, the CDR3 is TGTGCCAGCAGCTTAGGAGGGAGTCGGTCCTACGAGCAGTACTTC. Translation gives CASSLGGSRSYEQYF.

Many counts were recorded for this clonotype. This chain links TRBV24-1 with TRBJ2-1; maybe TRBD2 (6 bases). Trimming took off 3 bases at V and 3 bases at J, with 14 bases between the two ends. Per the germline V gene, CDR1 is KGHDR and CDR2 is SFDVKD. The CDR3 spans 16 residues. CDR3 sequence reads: CATSDGLRSFYNEQFF. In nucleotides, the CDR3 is TGTGCCACCAGTGATGGACTAAGGAGTTTCTACAATGAGCAGTTCTTC.

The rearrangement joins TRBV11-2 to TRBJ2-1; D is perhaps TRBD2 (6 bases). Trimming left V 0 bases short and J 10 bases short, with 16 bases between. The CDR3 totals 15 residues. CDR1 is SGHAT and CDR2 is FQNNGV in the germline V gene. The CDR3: CASSLDVATRGEQFF. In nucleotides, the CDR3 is TGTGCCAGCAGCTTAGACGTGGCGACTCGGGGGGAGCAGTTCTTC.

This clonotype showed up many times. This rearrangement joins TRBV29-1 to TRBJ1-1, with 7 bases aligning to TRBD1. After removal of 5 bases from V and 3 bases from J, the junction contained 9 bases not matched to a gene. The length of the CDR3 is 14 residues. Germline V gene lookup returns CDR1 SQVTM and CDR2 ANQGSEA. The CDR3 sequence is CSVKGGVGDTEAFF. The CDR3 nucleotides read TGCAGCGTTAAAGGGGGCGTAGGAGACACTGAAGCTTTCTTT.

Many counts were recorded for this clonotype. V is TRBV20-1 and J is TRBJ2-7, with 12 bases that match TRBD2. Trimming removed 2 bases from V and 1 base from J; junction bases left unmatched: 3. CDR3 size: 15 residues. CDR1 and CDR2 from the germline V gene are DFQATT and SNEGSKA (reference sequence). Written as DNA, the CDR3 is TGCAGTGCTAGAATGGGACTAGCGGGTTCCTACGAGCAGTACTTC. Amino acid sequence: CSARMGLAGSYEQYF.